The T cell receptor (beta chain) described here comes from a study of glioma-infiltrating T cells. General study findings and limits: Above-expected tissue-blood divergence occurred in all gliomas, most in low-grade ones. Only very few CDR3 sequences appeared in both tissue and blood.

TCR alpha and beta CDR3 regions were amplified from RNA using iRepertoire nested multiplex PCR. TCRdb reanalysed the multiplex PCR reads using MiXCR and keeps one entry per CDR3 protein. This repertoire shows 100,000 to 150,000 distinct CDR3 sequences, more than 20% found once; its top ten account for under 35%. In the case of this clonotype: Antigen unknown.

V shed 3 bases and J 10 bases; nucleotides not matched to a gene: 11. This CDR3 region has 14 residues. Germline loops: CDR1 SGHVS, CDR2 FQNEAQ. This receptor was obtained from a human donor with low-grade glioma or glioblastoma, undergoing nonglioma brain surgery, or in good health (not recorded which). This chain links TRBV7-8 with TRBJ2-5, with TRBD2 matching over 7 bases. Sequenced material: glioma tissue, nonneoplastic brain tissue, or PBMCs (not recorded which). CDR3 sequence (DNA): TGTGCCAGCAGCTTTAGACGGGGGGTCGGAGACCAGTACTTC. It codes for CASSFRRGVGDQYF.